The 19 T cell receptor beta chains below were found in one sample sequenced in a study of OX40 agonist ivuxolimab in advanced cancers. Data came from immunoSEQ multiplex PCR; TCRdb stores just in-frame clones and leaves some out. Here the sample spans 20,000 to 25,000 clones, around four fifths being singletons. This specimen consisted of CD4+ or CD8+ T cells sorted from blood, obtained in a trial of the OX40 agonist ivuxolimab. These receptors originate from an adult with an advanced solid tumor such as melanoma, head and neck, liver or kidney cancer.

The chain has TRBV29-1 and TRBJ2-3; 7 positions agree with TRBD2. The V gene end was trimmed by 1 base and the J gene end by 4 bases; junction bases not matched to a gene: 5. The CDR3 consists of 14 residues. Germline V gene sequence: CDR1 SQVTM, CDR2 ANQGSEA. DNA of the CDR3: TGCAGCGTTGAAGGGGAGGGGAATGCAGATACGCAGTATTTT. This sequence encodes CSVEGEGNADTQYF.

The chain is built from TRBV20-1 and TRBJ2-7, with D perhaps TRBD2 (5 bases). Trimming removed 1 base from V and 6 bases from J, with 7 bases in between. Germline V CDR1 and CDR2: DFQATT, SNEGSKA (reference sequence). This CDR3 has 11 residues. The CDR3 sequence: CSARAGSEQYF. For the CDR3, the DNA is TGCAGTGCTAGAGCGGGGTCCGAGCAGTACTTC.

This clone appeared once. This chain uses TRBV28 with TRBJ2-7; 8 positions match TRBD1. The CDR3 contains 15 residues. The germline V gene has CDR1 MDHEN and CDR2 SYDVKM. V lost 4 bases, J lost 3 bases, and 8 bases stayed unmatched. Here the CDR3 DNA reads TGTGCCAGCAGTTCCCCAGGGGGCTCGGGCTACGAGCAGTACTTC. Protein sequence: CASSSPGGSGYEQYF.

This CDR3 is CATSRERGGGELFF. The CDR3 DNA reads TGTGCCACCAGCAGAGAAAGGGGAGGCGGGGAGCTGTTTTTT. V is TRBV15 and J is TRBJ2-2; maybe TRBD2 (6 bases). The V end was cut by 0 bases, the J end by 7 bases, with 9 bases between. CDR3 length equals 14 residues. Germline V gene sequence: CDR1 LNHNV, CDR2 YYDKDF (reference sequence). The full variable domain, completed using reference TRBV15 and TRBJ2-2, is DAMVIQNPRYQVTQFGKPVTLSCSQTLNHNVMYWYQQKSSQAPKLLFHYYDKDFNNEADTPDNFQSRRPNTSFCFLDIRSPGLGDTAMYLCATSRERGGGELFFGEGSRLTVL.

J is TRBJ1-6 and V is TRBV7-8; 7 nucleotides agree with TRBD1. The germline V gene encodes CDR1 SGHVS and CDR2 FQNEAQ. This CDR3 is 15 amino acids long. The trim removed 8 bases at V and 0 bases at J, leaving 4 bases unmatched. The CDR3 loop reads CASQGVSSYNSPLHF. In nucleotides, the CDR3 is TGTGCCAGCCAGGGGGTTAGCTCCTATAATTCACCCCTCCACTTT.

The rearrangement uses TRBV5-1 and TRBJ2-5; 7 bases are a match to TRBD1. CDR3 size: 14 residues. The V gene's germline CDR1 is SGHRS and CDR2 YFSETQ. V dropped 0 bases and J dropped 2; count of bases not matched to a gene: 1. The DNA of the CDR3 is TGCGCCAGCAGCTTGGCACAGGGGCAAGAGACCCAGTACTTC. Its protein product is CASSLAQGQETQYF. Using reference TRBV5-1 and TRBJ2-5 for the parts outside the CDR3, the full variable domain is KAGVTQTPRYLIKTRGQQVTLSCSPISGHRSVSWYQQTPGQGLQFLFEYFSETQRNKGNFPGRFSGRQFSNSRSEMNVSTLELGDSALYLCASSLAQGQETQYFGPGTRLLVL.

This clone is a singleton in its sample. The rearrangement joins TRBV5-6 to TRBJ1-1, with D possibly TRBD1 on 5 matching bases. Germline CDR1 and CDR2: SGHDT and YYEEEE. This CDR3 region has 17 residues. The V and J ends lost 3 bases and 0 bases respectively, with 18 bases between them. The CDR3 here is CASSYDSGFTMNTEAFF. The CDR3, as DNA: TGTGCCAGCAGCTACGATTCAGGGTTTACCATGAACACTGAAGCTTTCTTT. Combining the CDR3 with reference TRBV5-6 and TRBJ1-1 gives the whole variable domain DAGVTQSPTHLIKTRGQQVTLRCSPKSGHDTVSWYQQALGQGPQFIFQYYEEEERQRGNFPDRFSGHQFPNYSSELNVNALLLGDSALYLCASSYDSGFTMNTEAFFGQGTRLTVV.

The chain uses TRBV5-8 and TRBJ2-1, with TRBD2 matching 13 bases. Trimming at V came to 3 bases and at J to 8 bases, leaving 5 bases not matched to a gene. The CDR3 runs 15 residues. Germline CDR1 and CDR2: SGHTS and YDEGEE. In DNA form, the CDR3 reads TGTGCCAGCAGCTCCGGACTAGCGGGAGACCATGAGCAGTTCTTC. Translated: CASSSGLAGDHEQFF. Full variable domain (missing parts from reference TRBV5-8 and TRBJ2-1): EAGVTQSPTHLIKTRGQQATLRCSPISGHTSVYWYQQALGLGLQFLLWYDEGEERNRGNFPPRFSGRQFPNYSSELNVNALELEDSALYLCASSSGLAGDHEQFFGPGTRLTVL.

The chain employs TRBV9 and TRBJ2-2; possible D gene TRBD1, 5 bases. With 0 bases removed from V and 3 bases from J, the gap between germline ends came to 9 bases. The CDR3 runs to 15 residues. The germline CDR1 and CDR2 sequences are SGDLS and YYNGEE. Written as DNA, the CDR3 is TGTGCCAGCAGCGTAGGACAGTCATACACCGGGGAGCTGTTTTTT. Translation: CASSVGQSYTGELFF.

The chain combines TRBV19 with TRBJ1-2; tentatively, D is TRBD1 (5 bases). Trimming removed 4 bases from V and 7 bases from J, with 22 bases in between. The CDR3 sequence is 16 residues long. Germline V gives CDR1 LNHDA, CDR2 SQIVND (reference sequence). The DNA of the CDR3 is TGTGCCAGTAGTACCATTCACTCGGGACCCGTCGGTGGCTACACCTTC. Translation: CASSTIHSGPVGGYTF.

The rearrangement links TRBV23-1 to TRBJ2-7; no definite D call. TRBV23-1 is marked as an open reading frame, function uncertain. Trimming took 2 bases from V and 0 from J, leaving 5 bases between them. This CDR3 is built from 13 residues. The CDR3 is CASSQGPSYEQYF. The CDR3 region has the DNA TGCGCCAGCAGTCAAGGGCCCTCCTACGAGCAGTACTTC.

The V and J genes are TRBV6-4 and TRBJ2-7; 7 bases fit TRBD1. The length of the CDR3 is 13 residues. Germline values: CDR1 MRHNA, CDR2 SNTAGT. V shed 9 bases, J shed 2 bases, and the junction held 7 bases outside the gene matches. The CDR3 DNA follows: TGTGCCAGGCTTAAAGACAGGGCCTACGAGCAGTACTTC. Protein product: CARLKDRAYEQYF.

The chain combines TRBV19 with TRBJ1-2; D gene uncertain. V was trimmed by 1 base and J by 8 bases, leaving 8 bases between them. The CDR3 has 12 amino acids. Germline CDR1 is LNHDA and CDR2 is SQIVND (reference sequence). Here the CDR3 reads CASSIGAGGYTF. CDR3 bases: TGTGCCAGTAGTATAGGGGCCGGCGGCTACACCTTC.

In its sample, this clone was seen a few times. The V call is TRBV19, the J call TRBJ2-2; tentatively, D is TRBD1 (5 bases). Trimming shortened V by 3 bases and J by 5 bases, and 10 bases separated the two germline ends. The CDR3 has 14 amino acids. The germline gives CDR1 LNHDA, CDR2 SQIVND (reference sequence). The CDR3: CASSIKGETGELFF. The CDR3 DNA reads TGTGCCAGTAGTATTAAAGGGGAAACCGGGGAGCTGTTTTTT.

The CDR3 reads CASDRYAGSTEAFF. The DNA for the CDR3 is TGTGCCAGCGACCGGTACGCTGGTAGCACTGAAGCTTTCTTT. The chain joins TRBV2 to TRBJ1-1; D not certain. The germline V and J ends were trimmed by 8 bases and 4 bases, with 17 bases remaining between them. Germline lookup yields CDR1 SNHLY and CDR2 FYNNEI. This CDR3 has 14 amino acids. Based on the CDR3 plus reference TRBV2 and TRBJ1-1, the full variable domain is EPEVTQTPSHQVTQMGQEVILRCVPISNHLYFYWYRQILGQKVEFLVSFYNNEISEKSEIFDDQFSVERPDGSNFTLKIRSTKLEDSAMYFCASDRYAGSTEAFFGQGTRLTVV.

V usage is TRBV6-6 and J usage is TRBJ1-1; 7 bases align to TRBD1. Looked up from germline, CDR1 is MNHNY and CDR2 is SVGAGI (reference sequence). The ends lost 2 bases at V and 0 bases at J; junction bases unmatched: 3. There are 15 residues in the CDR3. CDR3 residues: CASSYPGGVNTEAFF. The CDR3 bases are TGTGCCAGCAGTTACCCAGGGGGAGTGAACACTGAAGCTTTCTTT.

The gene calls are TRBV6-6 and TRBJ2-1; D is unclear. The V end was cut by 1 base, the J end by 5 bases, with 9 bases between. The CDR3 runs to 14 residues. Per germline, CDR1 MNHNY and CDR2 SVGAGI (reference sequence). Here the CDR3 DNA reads TGTGCCAGCAGTTACTGGCATACCAACAATGAGCAGTTCTTC. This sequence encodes CASSYWHTNNEQFF.

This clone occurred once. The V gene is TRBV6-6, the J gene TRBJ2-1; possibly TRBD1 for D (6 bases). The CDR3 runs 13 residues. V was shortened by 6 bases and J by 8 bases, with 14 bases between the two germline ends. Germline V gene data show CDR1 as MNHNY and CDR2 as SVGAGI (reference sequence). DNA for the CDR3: TGTGCCAGCAGCCCGCCGACAGGATATGAGCAGTTCTTC. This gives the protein CASSPPTGYEQFF.

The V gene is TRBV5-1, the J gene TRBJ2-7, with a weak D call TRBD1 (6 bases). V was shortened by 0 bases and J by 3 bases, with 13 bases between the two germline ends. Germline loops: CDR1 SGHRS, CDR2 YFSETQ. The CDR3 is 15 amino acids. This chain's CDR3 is CASSLGQDLFYEQYF. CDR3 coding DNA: TGCGCCAGCAGCTTGGGACAGGACTTATTCTACGAGCAGTACTTC.